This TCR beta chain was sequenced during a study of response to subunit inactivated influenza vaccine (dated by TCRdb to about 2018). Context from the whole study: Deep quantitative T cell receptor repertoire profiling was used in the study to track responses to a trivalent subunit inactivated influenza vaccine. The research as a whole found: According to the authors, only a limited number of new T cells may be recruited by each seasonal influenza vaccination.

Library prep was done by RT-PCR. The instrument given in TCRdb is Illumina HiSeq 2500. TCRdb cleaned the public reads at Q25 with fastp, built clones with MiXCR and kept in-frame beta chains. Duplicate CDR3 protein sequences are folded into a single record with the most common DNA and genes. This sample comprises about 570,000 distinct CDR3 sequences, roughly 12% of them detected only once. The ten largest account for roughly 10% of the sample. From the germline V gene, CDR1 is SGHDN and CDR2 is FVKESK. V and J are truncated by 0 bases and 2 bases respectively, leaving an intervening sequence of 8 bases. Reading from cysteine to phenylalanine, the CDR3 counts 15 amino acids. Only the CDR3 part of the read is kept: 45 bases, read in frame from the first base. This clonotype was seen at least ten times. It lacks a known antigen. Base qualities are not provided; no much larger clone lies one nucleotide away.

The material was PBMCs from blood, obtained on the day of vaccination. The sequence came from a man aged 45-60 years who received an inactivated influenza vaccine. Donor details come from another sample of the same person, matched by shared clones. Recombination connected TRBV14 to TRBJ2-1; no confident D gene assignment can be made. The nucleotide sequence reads TGTGCCAGCAGCCAAGAAAATCGCCCCTACAATGAGCAGTTCTTC. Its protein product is CASSQENRPYNEQFF.